The 11 T cell receptor beta chains given below trace back to one sample, sequenced in a study of blood T cell repertoires in COVID-19. Clones were read by immunoSEQ multiplex PCR, and TCRdb kept only the in-frame ones, dropping some. Of hundreds of thousands of clones detected, approximately 86% appear once; the ten largest clones hold 6.5% to 9.5%. The material sequenced was PBMCs or T cells enriched from blood (not recorded which). The source of these receptors is a woman aged 55-70 years who had recovered from COVID-19.

The chain joins TRBV18 to TRBJ1-1, with TRBD1 matching over 11 bases. The CDR3 runs 13 residues. V lost 6 bases, J lost 4 bases, and 1 base stayed unmatched. CDR1 and CDR2 from the germline V gene are KGHSH and LQKENI. DNA for the CDR3: TGTGCCAGCTCCGGGACAGGGGGCACTGAAGCTTTCTTT. Translating gives CASSGTGGTEAFF. The full variable domain, its missing parts supplied by reference TRBV18 and TRBJ1-1, is NAGVMQNPRHLVRRRGQEARLRCSPMKGHSHVYWYRQLPEEGLKFMVYLQKENIIDESGMPKERFSAEFPKEGPSILRIQQVVRGDSAAYFCASSGTGGTEAFFGQGTRLTVV.

This chain connects TRBV5-1 to TRBJ1-2, with a possible D match to TRBD1 (5 bases). V gave up 0 bases and J gave up 8 bases, with 14 bases separating them. Germline V gives CDR1 SGHRS, CDR2 YFSETQ. CDR3 length equals 14 residues. The CDR3 spells CASSLGARREGYTF. The CDR3 coding sequence is TGCGCCAGCAGCTTGGGGGCGCGCAGGGAAGGCTACACCTTC.

A remark on this clone: Distinct nucleotide sequences in the sample also encode this CDR3. The V and J genes are TRBV5-1 and TRBJ1-4, with a weak D call TRBD1 (5 bases). The length of the CDR3 is 14 residues. V lost 0 bases and J 5 bases, leaving 8 bases between the germline ends. Germline V gene sequence: CDR1 SGHRS, CDR2 YFSETQ. The CDR3 region is CASSLGQGNEKLFF. The DNA of the CDR3 is TGCGCCAGCAGCTTGGGTCAGGGCAATGAAAAACTGTTTTTT.

The rearrangement joins TRBV5-1 to TRBJ1-5; D might be TRBD1 (6 bases). The CDR3 has 13 residues. The germline CDR1 and CDR2 sequences are SGHRS and YFSETQ. Trimming took 2 bases from V and 5 from J, leaving 8 bases between them. The CDR3 sequence is CASSFTGYQPQHF. The CDR3 DNA sequence: TGCGCCAGCAGCTTTACAGGGTATCAGCCCCAGCATTTT.

The rearrangement links TRBV7-8 to TRBJ1-2, with D perhaps matching TRBD1 (5 bases). Germline values: CDR1 SGHVS, CDR2 FQNEAQ. Trimming stripped 2 bases from V and 3 bases from J, with 16 bases between. The CDR3 sequence is 16 residues long. CDR3 in DNA: TGTGCCAGCAGCTTAAGAGGAGGGGAGTGGCACTATGGCTACACCTTC. This sequence encodes CASSLRGGEWHYGYTF.

This sequence joins TRBV6-5 and TRBJ1-4, with 7 nucleotides matching TRBD1. The CDR3 length is 14 residues. Germline V gene lookup returns CDR1 MNHEY and CDR2 SVGAGI. The trim removed 6 bases at V and 5 bases at J, leaving 6 bases unmatched. The CDR3 protein is CASSSGTENEKLFF. CDR3 sequence (DNA): TGTGCCAGCAGCTCCGGGACAGAGAATGAAAAACTGTTTTTT.

The chain has TRBV30 and TRBJ2-1; 10 nucleotides align to TRBD1. Germline V gene sequence: CDR1 GTSNPN, CDR2 SVGIG (reference sequence). V shed 5 bases and J 4 bases; nucleotides not matched to a gene: 5. The CDR3 is 14 amino acids. The CDR3 DNA reads as TGTGCCTGGCGACAGGGGGCTATGTACAATGAGCAGTTCTTC. Protein sequence: CAWRQGAMYNEQFF.

The J gene is TRBJ1-2, the V gene TRBV15; possible D gene TRBD1, 5 bases. The CDR3 length is 15 residues. Germline V CDR1 and CDR2: LNHNV, YYDKDF (reference sequence). Trimming took 0 bases from V and 6 from J, leaving 14 bases between them. The CDR3, as DNA: TGTGCCACCAGCAGAGATATCCTAGGGGAACATGGCTACACCTTC. Its protein product is CATSRDILGEHGYTF.

This chain connects TRBV24-1 to TRBJ2-4; unclear D gene. Trimming took off 3 bases at V and 4 bases at J, with 3 bases between the two ends. CDR1 is KGHDR, CDR2 SFDVKD, per germline. CDR3 size: 12 residues. Here the CDR3 reads CATSDHKNIQYF. The CDR3 region has the DNA TGTGCCACCAGTGATCATAAAAACATTCAGTACTTC.

V gene TRBV3-1 (or the pseudogene TRBV3-2) combines with J gene TRBJ1-2; 9 bases match TRBD1. J gave up 7 bases and V 4 bases, and 4 bases lay outside the gene matches. The CDR3 loop spans 13 amino acids. Germline CDR1 and CDR2: LGHDT and YNNKEL (reference sequence). The CDR3 protein is CASSLGQGSGYTF. The CDR3, as DNA: TGTGCCAGCAGCCTAGGACAGGGGAGTGGCTACACCTTC.

This clone was observed a single time. CDR3 in DNA: TGTGCCAGCAGAAAGGACAGCCTTAATGAAAAACTGTTTTTT. Translated, it gives CASRKDSLNEKLFF. This chain uses TRBV6-5 with TRBJ1-4; possibly TRBD1 for D (6 bases). Germline CDR1 MNHEY, CDR2 SVGAGI. The CDR3 spans 14 residues. V was cut by 6 bases and J by 4 bases, with 12 bases left in between.